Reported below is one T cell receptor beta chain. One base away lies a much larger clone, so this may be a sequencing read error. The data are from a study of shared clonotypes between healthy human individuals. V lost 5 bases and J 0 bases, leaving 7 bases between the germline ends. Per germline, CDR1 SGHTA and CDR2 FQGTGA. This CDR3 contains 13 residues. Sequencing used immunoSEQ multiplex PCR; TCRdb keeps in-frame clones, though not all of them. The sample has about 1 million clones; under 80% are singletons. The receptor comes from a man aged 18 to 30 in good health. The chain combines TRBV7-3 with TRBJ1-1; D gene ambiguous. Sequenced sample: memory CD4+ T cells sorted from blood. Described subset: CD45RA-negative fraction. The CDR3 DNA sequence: TGTGCCAGCAGCCCTAATATGAACACTGAAGCTTTCTTT. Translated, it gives CASSPNMNTEAFF.